The clone carrying this T cell receptor beta chain was seen a few times. The data stem from a study of blood T cell repertoires in COVID-19. About the research overall: Donors in the United States, Italy and Spain gave samples during acute or convalescent COVID-19. The analysed material was cDNA or gDNA that came from T cells, B-cell-depleted T cells, or PBMCs.

Original processing methods: Reference gene primer amplification gave estimated nucleated cell counts. The repertoire was sequenced with immunoSEQ multiplex PCR; TCRdb's copy has only in-frame clones and lacks some. The V and J calls and clone size were taken over from that table, and D and trimming were inferred from the DNA. The sample has under 150,000 clones, approximately 86% seen once; the top ten hold approximately 20%. V shed 4 bases and J shed 12 bases, with 7 bases lying between them. Germline lookup yields CDR1 SNHLY and CDR2 FYNNEI. The CDR3 contains 10 residues. The receptor's source is a woman between 45 and 65 years old who had recovered from COVID-19. Input material: peripheral blood. The chain uses TRBV2 and TRBJ2-1, with a weak D call TRBD2 (6 bases). The CDR3 reads CASSGRGQFF. The CDR3 DNA sequence: TGTGCCAGCAGTGGGAGGGGGCAGTTCTTC.